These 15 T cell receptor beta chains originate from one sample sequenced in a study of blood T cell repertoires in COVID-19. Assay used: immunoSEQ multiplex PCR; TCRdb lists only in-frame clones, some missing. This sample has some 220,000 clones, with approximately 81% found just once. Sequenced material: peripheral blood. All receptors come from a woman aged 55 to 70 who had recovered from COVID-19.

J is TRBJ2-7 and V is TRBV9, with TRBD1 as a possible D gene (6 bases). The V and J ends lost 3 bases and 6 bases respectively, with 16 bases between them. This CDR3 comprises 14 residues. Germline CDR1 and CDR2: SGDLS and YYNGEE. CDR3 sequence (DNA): TGTGCCAGCAGCGAAACCCAGGGGCCCCTCGAGCAGTACTTC. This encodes CASSETQGPLEQYF.

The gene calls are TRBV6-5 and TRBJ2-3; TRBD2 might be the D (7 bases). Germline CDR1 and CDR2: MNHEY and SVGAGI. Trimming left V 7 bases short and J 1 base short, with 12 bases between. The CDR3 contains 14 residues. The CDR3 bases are TGTGCCAGCACGAGGGGGGGCGGCACAGATACGCAGTATTTT. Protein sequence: CASTRGGGTDTQYF.

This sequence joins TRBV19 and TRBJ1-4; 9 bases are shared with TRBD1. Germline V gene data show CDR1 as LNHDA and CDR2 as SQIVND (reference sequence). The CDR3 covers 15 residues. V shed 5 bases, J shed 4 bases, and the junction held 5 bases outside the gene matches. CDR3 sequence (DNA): TGTGCCAGTAGTCCACAGGGGGCCGGTAATGAAAAACTGTTTTTT. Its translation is CASSPQGAGNEKLFF.

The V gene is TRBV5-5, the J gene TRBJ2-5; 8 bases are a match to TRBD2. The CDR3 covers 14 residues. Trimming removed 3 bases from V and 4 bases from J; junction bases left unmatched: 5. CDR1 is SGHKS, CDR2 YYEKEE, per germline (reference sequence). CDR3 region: CASSSLTSAETQYF. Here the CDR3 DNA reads TGTGCCAGCAGCTCATTGACTAGCGCAGAGACCCAGTACTTC.

In DNA form, the CDR3 reads TGTGCCAGCAGTTACAATCCGGGAGGGGAGGGTGGCTACACCTTC. It encodes CASSYNPGGEGGYTF. This chain links TRBV6-5 with TRBJ1-2; D is perhaps TRBD1 (5 bases). V lost 2 bases and J lost 7, with 17 bases in between. The germline CDR1 and CDR2 sequences are MNHEY and SVGAGI. The CDR3 is 15 amino acids.

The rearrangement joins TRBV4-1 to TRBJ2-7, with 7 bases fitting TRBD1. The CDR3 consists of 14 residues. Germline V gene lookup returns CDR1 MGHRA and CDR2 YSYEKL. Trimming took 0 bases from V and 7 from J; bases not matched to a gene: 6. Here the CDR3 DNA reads TGCGCCAGCAGCCAAGACAGGGGGACGGTAGAGCAGTACTTC. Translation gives CASSQDRGTVEQYF.

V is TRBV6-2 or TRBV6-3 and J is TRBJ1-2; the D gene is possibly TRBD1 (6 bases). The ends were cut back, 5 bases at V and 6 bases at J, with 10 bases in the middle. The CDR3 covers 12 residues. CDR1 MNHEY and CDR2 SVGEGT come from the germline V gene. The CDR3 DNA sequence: TGTGCCAGCAGTGACAGGACCCATGGCTACACCTTC. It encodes CASSDRTHGYTF.

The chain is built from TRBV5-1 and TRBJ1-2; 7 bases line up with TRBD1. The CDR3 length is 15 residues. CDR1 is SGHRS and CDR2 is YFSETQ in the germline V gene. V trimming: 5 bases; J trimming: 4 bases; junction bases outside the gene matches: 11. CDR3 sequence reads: CASRSSQGGVYGYTF. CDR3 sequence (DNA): TGCGCCAGCAGATCGAGTCAGGGGGGCGTCTATGGCTACACCTTC.

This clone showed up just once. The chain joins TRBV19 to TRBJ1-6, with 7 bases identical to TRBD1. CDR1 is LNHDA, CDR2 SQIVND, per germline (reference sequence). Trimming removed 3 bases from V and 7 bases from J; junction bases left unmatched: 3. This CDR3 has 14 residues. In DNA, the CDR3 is TGTGCCAGTAGTATTACAGGGGAGAATTCACCCCTCCACTTT. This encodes CASSITGENSPLHF.

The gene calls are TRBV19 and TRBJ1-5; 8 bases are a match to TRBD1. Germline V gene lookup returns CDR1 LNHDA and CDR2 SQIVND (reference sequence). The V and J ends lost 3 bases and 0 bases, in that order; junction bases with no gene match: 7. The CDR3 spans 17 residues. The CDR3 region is CASSILGQGHSNQPQHF. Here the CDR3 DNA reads TGTGCCAGTAGTATCCTCGGACAGGGACATAGCAATCAGCCCCAGCATTTT.

The CDR3 DNA reads as TGTGCCATCAGTGAGCTGGAGCCCTATAATTCACCCCTCCACTTT. This sequence encodes CAISELEPYNSPLHF. The genes are TRBV10-3 and TRBJ1-6; no firm D call. There are 15 residues in the CDR3. The V gene lost 2 bases and the J gene lost 2 bases, with 7 bases spanning the gap. Germline V CDR1 and CDR2: ENHRY, SYGVKD.

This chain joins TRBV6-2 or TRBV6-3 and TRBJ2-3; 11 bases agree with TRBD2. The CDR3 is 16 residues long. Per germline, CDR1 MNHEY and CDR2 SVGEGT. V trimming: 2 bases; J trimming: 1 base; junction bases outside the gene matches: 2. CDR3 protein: CASSYPTSGGTDTQYF. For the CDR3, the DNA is TGTGCCAGCAGTTACCCGACTAGCGGGGGCACAGATACGCAGTATTTT.

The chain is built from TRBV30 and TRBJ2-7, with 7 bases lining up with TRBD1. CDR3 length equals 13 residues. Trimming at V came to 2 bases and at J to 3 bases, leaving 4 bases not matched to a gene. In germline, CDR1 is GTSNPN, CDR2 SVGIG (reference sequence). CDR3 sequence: CAWSPGQYYEQYF. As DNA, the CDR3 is TGTGCCTGGAGTCCGGGACAGTACTACGAGCAGTACTTC.

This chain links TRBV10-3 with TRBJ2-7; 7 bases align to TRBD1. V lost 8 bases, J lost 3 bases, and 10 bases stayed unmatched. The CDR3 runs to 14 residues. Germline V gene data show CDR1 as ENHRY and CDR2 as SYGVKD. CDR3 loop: CAIRPNGDSYEQYF. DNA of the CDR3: TGTGCCATCCGACCTAATGGGGACAGCTACGAGCAGTACTTC.

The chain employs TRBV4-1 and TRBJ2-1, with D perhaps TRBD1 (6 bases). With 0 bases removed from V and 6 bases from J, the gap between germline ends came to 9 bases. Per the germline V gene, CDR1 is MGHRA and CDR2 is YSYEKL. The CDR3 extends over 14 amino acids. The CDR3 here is CASSQEIQGNEQFF. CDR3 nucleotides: TGCGCCAGCAGCCAAGAAATACAGGGCAATGAGCAGTTCTTC.